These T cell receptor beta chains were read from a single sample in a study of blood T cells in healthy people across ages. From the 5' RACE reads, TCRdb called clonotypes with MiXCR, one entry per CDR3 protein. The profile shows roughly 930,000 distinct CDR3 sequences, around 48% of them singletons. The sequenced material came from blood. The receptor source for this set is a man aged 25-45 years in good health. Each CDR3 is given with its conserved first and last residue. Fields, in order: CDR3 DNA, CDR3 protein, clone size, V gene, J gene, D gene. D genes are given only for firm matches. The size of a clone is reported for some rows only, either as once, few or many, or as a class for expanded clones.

DNA: TGTGCCATCAGTGGGGGACAGGGGCTGAACACTGAAGCTTTCTTT
CDR3: CAISGGQGLNTEAFF
size: .
V: TRBV10-3
J: TRBJ1-1
D: TRBD1

DNA: TGCAGCGTCCGGACGAACACTGAAGCTTTCTTT
CDR3: CSVRTNTEAFF
size: few
V: TRBV29-1
J: TRBJ1-1
D: .

DNA: TGCAGTGCTCCCTCTAGCGCCCAAGAGACCCAGTACTTC
CDR3: CSAPSSAQETQYF
size: many
V: TRBV20-1
J: TRBJ2-5
D: .

DNA: TGTGCCAGCAGCTACGGACAGTTCCAAGAGACCCAGTACTTC
CDR3: CASSYGQFQETQYF
size: many
V: TRBV7-2
J: TRBJ2-5
D: .

DNA: TGCGCCAGCAGCTTCGACCTACCACGGACAGATCGCTATGGCTACACCTTC
CDR3: CASSFDLPRTDRYGYTF
size: few
V: TRBV5-1
J: TRBJ1-2
D: .

DNA: TGTGCCAGCGGTTCAGGACAGCAAGAGACCCAGTACTTC
CDR3: CASGSGQQETQYF
size: .
V: TRBV28
J: TRBJ2-5
D: .

DNA: TGTGCCAGCAGCGTCGGACTAGCGGGCCTTGGCTGGGAAGATACGCAGTATTTT
CDR3: CASSVGLAGLGWEDTQYF
size: .
V: TRBV9
J: TRBJ2-3
D: TRBD2

DNA: TGTGCCAGCAGCCCCGCCGGGACGAACTACGAGCAGTACTTC
CDR3: CASSPAGTNYEQYF
size: .
V: TRBV13
J: TRBJ2-7
D: .

DNA: TGTGCCAGCAGTTATGGACCGGTCTCGCGAGGCTACACCTTC
CDR3: CASSYGPVSRGYTF
size: few
V: TRBV6-5
J: TRBJ1-2
D: .

DNA: TGTGCCAGCAGCTTGGGTTCCCCCCGGTACGAGCAGTACTTC
CDR3: CASSLGSPRYEQYF
size: few
V: TRBV7-2
J: TRBJ2-7
D: .

DNA: TGCAGTGCTCCCCGCCGCCTACAGGGGACCATCAGCGAGCAGTACTTC
CDR3: CSAPRRLQGTISEQYF
size: many
V: TRBV20-1
J: TRBJ2-7
D: TRBD1

DNA: TGTGCCACCGGGGTTGACTATGGCTACACCTTC
CDR3: CATGVDYGYTF
size: few
V: TRBV10-3
J: TRBJ1-2
D: .

DNA: TGTGCCAGCAGCTTATTAGGACAATTTTATGGCTACACCTTC
CDR3: CASSLLGQFYGYTF
size: few
V: TRBV7-9
J: TRBJ1-2
D: .

DNA: TGCAGCGTGGGACAGGGAATAGAGACCCAGTACTTC
CDR3: CSVGQGIETQYF
size: few
V: TRBV29-1
J: TRBJ2-5
D: TRBD1

DNA: TGCAGCGTTGAAGAGGGACAGGGGGTGGAGACCCAGTACTTC
CDR3: CSVEEGQGVETQYF
size: .
V: TRBV29-1
J: TRBJ2-5
D: TRBD1

DNA: TGCGCCAGCAGCCAAGATTCCGGCAGGGCCAACTACGAGCAGTACTTC
CDR3: CASSQDSGRANYEQYF
size: .
V: TRBV4-3
J: TRBJ2-7
D: .

DNA: TGTGCCAGCAGCTTAGGGGCTACAGGAGATACGCAGTATTTT
CDR3: CASSLGATGDTQYF
size: .
V: TRBV7-2
J: TRBJ2-3
D: .

DNA: TGTGCCAGCAGTGTCAGGGTCGATGAGCAGTTCTTC
CDR3: CASSVRVDEQFF
size: .
V: TRBV6-1
J: TRBJ2-1
D: .

DNA: TGTGCCAGCATAGGGATTTCGACCTCCGAGCAGTACTTC
CDR3: CASIGISTSEQYF
size: few
V: TRBV6-5
J: TRBJ2-7
D: .

DNA: TGTGCCATCAGTGAAGAGTGGACGGCATCCTACAATGAGCAGTTCTTC
CDR3: CAISEEWTASYNEQFF
size: .
V: TRBV10-3
J: TRBJ2-1
D: .

DNA: TGTGCCAGCAGCTTGGACGGGCGGGGAGAAGAGACCCAGTACTTC
CDR3: CASSLDGRGEETQYF
size: .
V: TRBV5-5
J: TRBJ2-5
D: .

DNA: TGTGCCAGCAGTTACCGCGAACGGACAGGTCAAACTAACTATGGCTACACCTTC
CDR3: CASSYRERTGQTNYGYTF
size: .
V: TRBV6-5
J: TRBJ1-2
D: TRBD1

DNA: TGCGCCAGCAGCTTGGTGGGACGACCTGAGCAAGAGACCCAGTACTTC
CDR3: CASSLVGRPEQETQYF
size: few
V: TRBV5-1
J: TRBJ2-5
D: .

DNA: TGTGCCAGCACCGTCGGACTATACAATGAGCAGTTCTTC
CDR3: CASTVGLYNEQFF
size: many
V: TRBV6-2/TRBV6-3
J: TRBJ2-1
D: .

DNA: TGCGCCAGCAGCCAACAATCTTCACCCCTCCACTTT
CDR3: CASSQQSSPLHF
size: .
V: TRBV4-1
J: TRBJ1-6
D: .

DNA: TGCAGTGCTGCTTGGGGGCTAAGCGAGCAGTACTTC
CDR3: CSAAWGLSEQYF
size: few
V: TRBV20-1
J: TRBJ2-7
D: .

DNA: TGTGCCAGCAGCTCTGGCCGGGCTAGCGGTCCCTACGAGCAGTACTTC
CDR3: CASSSGRASGPYEQYF
size: .
V: TRBV21-1
J: TRBJ2-7
D: .

DNA: TGTGCCACCAGCAGAGACAGCCTATACGAGCAGTACTTC
CDR3: CATSRDSLYEQYF
size: .
V: TRBV15
J: TRBJ2-7
D: .

DNA: TGCAGTGCCACCGACGGAACCTACGAGCAGTACTTC
CDR3: CSATDGTYEQYF
size: .
V: TRBV20-1
J: TRBJ2-7
D: .

DNA: TGTGCCAGCAGCGTAGCGCCTGTCACTGAAGCTTTCTTT
CDR3: CASSVAPVTEAFF
size: .
V: TRBV7-9
J: TRBJ1-1
D: .

DNA: TGTGCCAGCAGTCGAGGACAGGGGAACACCGGGGAGCTGTTTTTT
CDR3: CASSRGQGNTGELFF
size: .
V: TRBV6-6
J: TRBJ2-2
D: TRBD1

DNA: TGTGCCAGCAGCGTCGGCGGACAGGCCTTCTCCTACGAGCAGTACTTC
CDR3: CASSVGGQAFSYEQYF
size: .
V: TRBV7-9
J: TRBJ2-7
D: TRBD1

DNA: TGTGCCAGCAGTTTAATAGTAGGCACCCTACGGAGCAATCAGCCCCAGCATTTT
CDR3: CASSLIVGTLRSNQPQHF
size: .
V: TRBV12-3/TRBV12-4
J: TRBJ1-5
D: .